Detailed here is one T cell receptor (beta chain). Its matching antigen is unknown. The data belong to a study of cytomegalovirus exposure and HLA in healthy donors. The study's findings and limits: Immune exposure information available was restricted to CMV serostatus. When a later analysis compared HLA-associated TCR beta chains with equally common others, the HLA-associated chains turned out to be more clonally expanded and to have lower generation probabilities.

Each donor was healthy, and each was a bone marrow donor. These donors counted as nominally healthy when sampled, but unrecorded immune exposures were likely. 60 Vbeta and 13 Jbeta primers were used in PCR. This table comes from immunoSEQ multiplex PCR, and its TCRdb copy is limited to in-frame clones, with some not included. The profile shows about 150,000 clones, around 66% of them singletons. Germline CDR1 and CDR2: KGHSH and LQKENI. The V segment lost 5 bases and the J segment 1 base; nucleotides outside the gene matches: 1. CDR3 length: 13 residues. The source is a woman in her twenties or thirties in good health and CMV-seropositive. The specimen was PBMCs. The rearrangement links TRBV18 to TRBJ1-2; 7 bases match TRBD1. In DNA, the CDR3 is TGTGCCAGCTCATGGGACAGTAACTATGGCTACACCTTC. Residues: CASSWDSNYGYTF.